This TCR beta chain was observed in a study of blood T cell repertoires in COVID-19. Study context: The samples span acute and convalescent COVID-19 from the United States, Italy and Spain.

The CDR3 extends over 13 amino acids. V was clipped by 3 bases and J by 6 bases, with 9 bases between them. CDR1 SGHNT and CDR2 YENEEA come from the germline V gene. The assay was immunoSEQ multiplex PCR, and TCRdb's table has in-frame clones only and misses some. The sample records roughly 200,000 clones, about 83% being singletons. The specimen was peripheral blood. The chain joins TRBV11-3 to TRBJ2-1, with a possible D match to TRBD1 (6 bases). The clonotype originates from a person aged 70 to 85 with COVID-19, enrolled during active disease. The CDR3 sequence: CASSLDSPNEQFF. The CDR3 DNA reads as TGTGCCAGCAGCTTGGACAGTCCCAATGAGCAGTTCTTC. Looking up the rest from reference TRBV11-3 and TRBJ2-1 gives the full variable domain: EAGVVQSPRYKIIEKKQPVAFWCNPISGHNTLYWYLQNLGQGPELLIRYENEEAVDDSQLPKDRFSAERLKGVDSTLKIQPAELGDSAVYLCASSLDSPNEQFFGPGTRLTVL.